The rows below give T cell receptor beta chains drawn from one sample of a study of response to subunit inactivated influenza vaccine. MiXCR, run by TCRdb on the RT-PCR reads, gives a single entry per CDR3 protein. Of a few hundred thousand distinct CDR3 sequences listed, roughly 22% are singletons. The sequencing here drew on PBMCs from blood, taken less than 22 months after vaccination. Source of these receptors: a man in his fifties or sixties who received an inactivated influenza vaccine. Both conserved end residues are part of each CDR3. A D gene is named only where the DNA matches it firmly. Rows may omit the clone size; those that give it use once, few, many or a size class.

>few|TRBV9|TRBJ1-1|NA
TGTGCCAGCAGCGTAGGAGGGGCCCGGAACACTGAAGCTTTCTTT
CASSVGGARNTEAFF
>few|TRBV7-2|TRBJ1-5|NA
TGTGCCAGCAGCTTAGGTTCAGGGAGATCAGGTCAGCCCCAGCATTTT
CASSLGSGRSGQPQHF
>few|TRBV30|TRBJ1-1|NA
TGTGCCTGGACAGGGGTGGACACTGAAGCTTTCTTT
CAWTGVDTEAFF
>NA|TRBV12-3/TRBV12-4|TRBJ2-5|NA
TGTGCCAGCAGATTGTGGGGAGAACAAGAGACCCAGTACTTC
CASRLWGEQETQYF
>few|TRBV4-3|TRBJ1-5|TRBD1
TGCGCCAGCAGCCTATGGACAGGGACTGATCAGCCCCAGCATTTT
CASSLWTGTDQPQHF
>NA|TRBV11-2|TRBJ1-6|NA
TGTGCCACCGGGGGGGGGTTCTCTCGGTATAATTCACCCCTCCACTTT
CATGGGFSRYNSPLHF
>NA|TRBV12-3/TRBV12-4|TRBJ2-7|NA
TGTGCCAGCAGTTTAGGGCAGGAGCAGTACTTC
CASSLGQEQYF
>NA|TRBV2|TRBJ2-6|NA
TGTGCCAGCAGGGGGGGTGACGGCTCCTCTGGGGCCAACGTCCTGACTTTC
CASRGGDGSSGANVLTF
>few|TRBV21-1|TRBJ2-3|NA
TGTGCCAGCATCCCGGGGGAGTCTAGCATCCCAGATACGCAGTATTTT
CASIPGESSIPDTQYF
>NA|TRBV5-1|TRBJ2-2|TRBD2
TGCGCCAGCAGCTTGGCGACTAGCGGGGGGCCTTATGCCGACACCGGGGAGCTGTTTTTT
CASSLATSGGPYADTGELFF
>few|TRBV20-1|TRBJ1-5|NA
TGCAGTGCTAGACCGGGGGGGGGTGATCAGCCCCAGCATTTT
CSARPGGGDQPQHF
>few|TRBV6-5|TRBJ2-2|TRBD1
TGTGCCAGCAGTTATCGGACAGGGGACCTTCTGAACACCGGGGAGCTGTTTTTT
CASSYRTGDLLNTGELFF
>few|TRBV3-1|TRBJ1-2|NA
TGTGCCAGCAGCCAAGTTACCAGGGGAATCTATGGCTACACCTTC
CASSQVTRGIYGYTF
>NA|TRBV28|TRBJ2-3|TRBD2
TGTGCCAGCAGTACCCACGGACTAGCGGGACCAGATACGCAGTATTTT
CASSTHGLAGPDTQYF
>many|TRBV6-1|TRBJ1-4|NA
TGTGCCAGCAGTGAACAAAACAGGGATGAAAAACTGTTTTTT
CASSEQNRDEKLFF
>NA|TRBV24-1|TRBJ1-2|TRBD1
TGTGCCACCAGTGATTTGGACAGGGTTGGTGGCTACACCTTC
CATSDLDRVGGYTF
>few|TRBV10-3|TRBJ2-2|NA
TGTGCCATCAGTCGTACCGGGACCCAGAACACCGGGGAGCTGTTTTTT
CAISRTGTQNTGELFF
>once|TRBV6-5|TRBJ1-2|TRBD1
TGTGCCAGCAGTTCAGACAGGGTACAGAACTATGGCTACACCTTC
CASSSDRVQNYGYTF
>few|TRBV6-2/TRBV6-3|TRBJ2-3|NA
TGTGCCAGCAGTGAGGTCCGGGATACGCAGTATTTT
CASSEVRDTQYF
>NA|TRBV4-2|TRBJ2-3|TRBD1
TGTGCCAGCAGCCAAGCCCGGACAGGGGTTACAGATACGCAGTATTTT
CASSQARTGVTDTQYF
>many|TRBV4-3|TRBJ1-5|NA
TGCGCCAGCAGCCAAGATCGATCGGGGGGTTCGTACCAGCCCCAGCATTTT
CASSQDRSGGSYQPQHF
>few|TRBV12-3/TRBV12-4|TRBJ2-2|NA
TGTGCCAGCAGTCAAGGACTCGCGAACACCGGGGAGCTGTTTTTT
CASSQGLANTGELFF
>many|TRBV4-1|TRBJ1-1|NA
TGCGCCAGCAGCCCGCCATGGGGGAACACTGAAGCTTTCTTT
CASSPPWGNTEAFF
>few|TRBV4-1|TRBJ1-2|NA
TGCGCCAGCAGCCAAGATCGGTCCGGGTTTAATCCGGAAGACACCTTC
CASSQDRSGFNPEDTF
>NA|TRBV28|TRBJ2-3|NA
TGTGCCAGCAGTTTAAATAGCGGTAGCACAGATACGCAGTATTTT
CASSLNSGSTDTQYF